What follows is one T cell receptor beta chain and its context. V lost 5 bases, J lost 1 base, and 4 bases stayed unmatched. The CDR3 loop spans 14 amino acids. Random hexamers were used to reverse transcribe roughly 0.45 to 1 ug of RNA. The amplification used immunoSEQ multiplex PCR on TCR beta CDR3; it spanned 54 Vbeta and 13 Jbeta. TCRdb reanalysed the immunoSEQ multiplex PCR reads using MiXCR and keeps one entry per CDR3 protein. The sample shows around 300,000 distinct CDR3 sequences, 90% to 95% of them seen only once. Negative isolation yielded CD4+ and CD8+ T cells, and FACS enriched TEMRA cells. This sample stems from a study of CD8 T cells in Susac syndrome.

Sequenced material: CD4+ T cells from PBMCs. This receptor was taken from a human donor with multiple sclerosis. The chain joins TRBV12-3 or TRBV12-4 to TRBJ1-1; TRBD1 matches 7 bases. The CDR3 bases are TGTGCCAGCAGTCACAGGGACAGGAACACTGAAGCTTTCTTT. This codes for CASSHRDRNTEAFF.